The 8 T cell receptor beta chains below were found in one sample sequenced in a study of identical twins. MiXCR was run by TCRdb on the 5' RACE reads, yielding one entry per CDR3 protein. The sample lists approximately 220,000 distinct CDR3 sequences; under 10% were seen once. The same data also contributed to another study, on yellow fever vaccine responses in identical twins.

The sequencing sample was made of memory (CD45RO+) T cells sorted from blood. The source is a woman between 18 and 29 years old in good health.

The chain is built from TRBV4-2 and TRBJ2-1; 10 bases agree with TRBD1. The CDR3 is made up of 16 amino acids. Per the germline V gene, CDR1 is LGHNA and CDR2 is YNFKEQ. V dropped 2 bases and J dropped 7; count of bases not matched to a gene: 8. CDR3 protein: CASSQNSGTGANEQFF. The CDR3 nucleotides are TGTGCCAGCAGCCAAAACTCTGGGACAGGGGCGAATGAGCAGTTCTTC.

This clonotype was seen ten or more times. J is TRBJ2-3 and V is TRBV18; TRBD1 matches 10 bases. CDR3 length equals 16 residues. Germline assignment: CDR1 KGHSH and CDR2 LQKENI. V was clipped by 6 bases and J by 3 bases; unmatched bases: 9. CDR3 loop: CASSATGTGVTDTQYF. Written as DNA, the CDR3 is TGTGCCAGCTCCGCGACTGGGACAGGGGTAACAGATACGCAGTATTTT. Based on the CDR3 plus reference TRBV18 and TRBJ2-3, the full variable domain is NAGVMQNPRHLVRRRGQEARLRCSPMKGHSHVYWYRQLPEEGLKFMVYLQKENIIDESGMPKERFSAEFPKEGPSILRIQQVVRGDSAAYFCASSATGTGVTDTQYFGPGTRLTVL.

This chain's CDR3 is CAISEARASTSYEQYF. As DNA, the CDR3 is TGTGCCATCAGTGAGGCCAGGGCATCCACCTCCTACGAGCAGTACTTC. The chain joins TRBV10-3 to TRBJ2-7; a possible D gene is TRBD1 (5 bases). The germline gives CDR1 ENHRY, CDR2 SYGVKD. The CDR3 runs to 16 residues. V shed 2 bases and J shed 0 bases, with 14 bases lying between them.

This clonotype was seen a handful of times. The CDR3 loop is CASSEGQGVGETQYF. The DNA for the CDR3 is TGTGCCAGCAGTGAAGGACAGGGGGTAGGAGAGACCCAGTACTTC. The V and J genes are TRBV6-1 and TRBJ2-5, with TRBD1 matching over 9 bases. Germline-derived CDR1 and CDR2 are MNHNS and SASEGT. The CDR3 has 15 residues. Trimming took 1 base from V and 4 from J; bases not matched to a gene: 4.

The J gene is TRBJ2-2, the V gene TRBV5-1, with TRBD1 as a possible D gene (6 bases). The CDR3 runs to 15 residues. Trimming took 6 bases from V and 3 from J, leaving 15 bases between them. CDR1 SGHRS and CDR2 YFSETQ come from the germline V gene. CDR3 in DNA: TGCGCCAGCACCCTAGATGGGGGCGACACCGGGGAGCTGTTTTTT. Its protein product is CASTLDGGDTGELFF. The entire variable domain, with the rest obtained from reference TRBV5-1 and TRBJ2-2, is as follows: KAGVTQTPRYLIKTRGQQVTLSCSPISGHRSVSWYQQTPGQGLQFLFEYFSETQRNKGNFPGRFSGRQFSNSRSEMNVSTLELGDSALYLCASTLDGGDTGELFFGEGSRLTVL.

This clonotype was observed many times. This chain links TRBV3-1 with TRBJ2-3, with D unclear. Germline loops: CDR1 LGHDT, CDR2 YNNKEL (reference sequence). V gave up 1 base and J gave up 4 bases, with 9 bases separating them. CDR3 length: 14 residues. The CDR3 reads CASSQVVSADTQYF. The CDR3 DNA is TGTGCCAGCAGCCAAGTTGTATCAGCAGATACGCAGTATTTT.

The chain has TRBV18 and TRBJ2-5, with a tentative D call TRBD1 (7 bases). With 6 bases removed from V and 6 bases from J, the gap between germline ends came to 17 bases. The CDR3 has 14 amino acids. Germline lookup yields CDR1 KGHSH and CDR2 LQKENI. CDR3 coding DNA: TGTGCCAGCTCCCAAGGAGGGGGCTGGCAGACCCAGTACTTC. This codes for CASSQGGGWQTQYF.

J is TRBJ2-1 and V is TRBV4-3; 7 nucleotides agree with TRBD2. From germline, CDR1 is LGHNA and CDR2 YSLEER. Losses at the gene ends were 1 base for V and 3 bases for J; bases not matched to a gene: 6. This CDR3 spans 16 amino acids. The chain's CDR3 is CASSQGLAGDYNEQFF. DNA of the CDR3: TGCGCCAGCAGCCAAGGCCTGGCGGGAGACTACAATGAGCAGTTCTTC.